These 29 T cell receptor beta chains were all obtained from the same sample, sequenced in a study of cytomegalovirus exposure and HLA in healthy donors (TCRdb year 2017). The library was made by the immunoSEQ multiplex PCR assay. TCRdb carries this immuneACCESS record with in-frame sequences only. Its versions omit some clonotypes, under half of them owing to an unresolved V gene in the studies checked, with the rest unexplained. The sample table records about 120,000 clones; more than 70% of these occur just once. Under 2.5% of the sample lies in the top ten. Sequencing was carried out using PBMCs. These receptors were obtained from a woman under 40 in good health and CMV-seronegative.

This clone was observed once. The V call is TRBV11-2, the J call TRBJ2-3; maybe TRBD1 (5 bases). V was pared by 1 base and J by 3 bases, with 20 bases between. Per the germline V gene, CDR1 is SGHAT and CDR2 is FQNNGV. CDR3 size: 18 residues. In DNA, the CDR3 is TGTGCCAGCAGCTTAGTGGGCAGGGCGGCCCCCAGGACAGATACGCAGTATTTT. Its protein product is CASSLVGRAAPRTDTQYF.

V gene TRBV9 combines with J gene TRBJ2-2, with D perhaps TRBD2 (5 bases). There are 14 residues in the CDR3. Looked up from germline, CDR1 is SGDLS and CDR2 is YYNGEE. The germline V and J ends were trimmed by 4 bases and 2 bases, with 9 bases remaining between them. CDR3 region: CASSPRGNTGELFF. The CDR3 DNA reads TGTGCCAGCAGCCCCCGGGGAAACACCGGGGAGCTGTTTTTT. The complete variable domain, with remaining parts taken from reference TRBV9 and TRBJ2-2, reads DSGVTQTPKHLITATGQRVTLRCSPRSGDLSVYWYQQSLDQGLQFLIQYYNGEERAKGNILERFSAQQFPDLHSELNLSSLELGDSALYFCASSPRGNTGELFFGEGSRLTVL.

The chain has TRBV2 and TRBJ1-2, with a weak D call TRBD1 (5 bases). Trimming removed 4 bases at V and 1 base at J, with 7 bases between. The V gene's germline CDR1 is SNHLY and CDR2 FYNNEI. The length of the CDR3 is 13 residues. CDR3 sequence (DNA): TGTGCCAGCAGTGTACAGGATAACTATGGCTACACCTTC. Protein product: CASSVQDNYGYTF. The whole variable domain, filled in from reference TRBV2 and TRBJ1-2, reads EPEVTQTPSHQVTQMGQEVILRCVPISNHLYFYWYRQILGQKVEFLVSFYNNEISEKSEIFDDQFSVERPDGSNFTLKIRSTKLEDSAMYFCASSVQDNYGYTFGSGTRLTVV.

The V and J genes are TRBV6-1 and TRBJ2-7, with 9 bases identical to TRBD1. The CDR3 is made up of 13 amino acids. Germline V gives CDR1 MNHNS, CDR2 SASEGT. The ends lost 8 bases at V and 3 bases at J; junction bases unmatched: 5. In DNA, the CDR3 is TGTGCCAGCCGGACAGGGGCATTCTACGAGCAGTACTTC. This codes for CASRTGAFYEQYF.

V gene TRBV6-5 combines with J gene TRBJ1-6; D perhaps matches TRBD1 (6 bases). This CDR3 is built from 12 residues. The V end was cut by 4 bases, the J end by 9 bases, with 7 bases between. The germline V gene has CDR1 MNHEY and CDR2 SVGAGI. DNA of the CDR3: TGTGCCAGCAGTTTCAGGGGTTCACCCCTCCACTTT. Translating gives CASSFRGSPLHF.

The V call is TRBV4-1, the J call TRBJ1-3; D is ambiguous. The CDR3 extends over 19 amino acids. The germline V and J ends were trimmed by 4 bases and 0 bases, with 22 bases remaining between them. Germline V CDR1 and CDR2: MGHRA, YSYEKL. CDR3 region: CASSLWTQPSPLSGNTIYF. In DNA, the CDR3 is TGCGCCAGCAGCCTTTGGACTCAACCTTCTCCTCTCTCTGGAAACACCATATATTTT.

This clone was detected a few times. V is TRBV25-1 and J is TRBJ1-5; no firm D call. The CDR3 contains 13 residues. The V and J ends lost 1 base and 7 bases respectively, with 8 bases between them. The germline gives CDR1 MGHDK, CDR2 SYGVNS. CDR3 region: CASSESGLQPQHF. CDR3 DNA sequence: TGTGCCAGCAGTGAATCGGGTTTGCAGCCCCAGCATTTT. Full variable domain (missing parts from reference TRBV25-1 and TRBJ1-5): EADIYQTPRYLVIGTGKKITLECSQTMGHDKMYWYQQDPGMELHLIHYSYGVNSTEKGDLSSESTVSRIRTEHFPLTLESARPSHTSQYLCASSESGLQPQHFGDGTRLSIL.

The count of this clone is one. This chain links TRBV30 with TRBJ1-1, with a weak D call TRBD1 (5 bases). The CDR3 runs to 12 residues. V was clipped by 8 bases and J by 4 bases, with 14 bases between them. Germline loops: CDR1 GTSNPN, CDR2 SVGIG (reference sequence). The DNA of the CDR3 is TGTGCCAGCTACCAGGGAGGCACTGAAGCTTTCTTT. Translating it yields CASYQGGTEAFF.

This sequence joins TRBV11-3 and TRBJ1-1; TRBD1 might be the D (5 bases). The CDR3 loop spans 13 amino acids. V was pared by 5 bases and J by 5 bases, with 12 bases between. Germline CDR1 SGHNT, CDR2 YENEEA. The CDR3 sequence: CASSLAGETEAFF. The CDR3 nucleotides read TGTGCCAGCAGCCTGGCGGGGGAGACTGAAGCTTTCTTT.

In this sample, this clone turned up a few times. The V gene is TRBV30, the J gene TRBJ1-2, with 8 bases lining up with TRBD1. The trim removed 1 base at V and 4 bases at J, leaving 5 bases unmatched. The CDR3 sequence is 14 residues long. The germline CDR1 and CDR2 sequences are GTSNPN and SVGIG (reference sequence). The CDR3 protein is CAWSGATGVYGYTF. The DNA of the CDR3 is TGTGCCTGGAGTGGAGCGACAGGGGTCTATGGCTACACCTTC.

DNA for the CDR3: TGTGCCAGTAGTCCGATACGGGGGTCGAACACCGGGGAGCTGTTTTTT. Translating gives CASSPIRGSNTGELFF. The chain joins TRBV19 to TRBJ2-2; D is possibly TRBD2 (6 bases). The CDR3 has 16 residues. Trimming pared 5 bases from V and 0 bases from J, leaving 13 bases between. Per germline, CDR1 LNHDA and CDR2 SQIVND (reference sequence).

The chain uses TRBV6-6 and TRBJ1-1; D may be TRBD1 (6 bases). The germline V gene encodes CDR1 MNHNY and CDR2 SVGAGI (reference sequence). The V end lost 4 bases, the J end lost 0 bases, and 9 bases lay between the germline ends. The CDR3 spans 14 residues. This CDR3 reads CASSSQGMNTEAFF. The CDR3 DNA is TGTGCCAGCAGTTCACAGGGAATGAACACTGAAGCTTTCTTT.

This clone was recorded once. This chain links TRBV7-3 with TRBJ1-5; possible D gene TRBD1, 6 bases. The CDR3 consists of 17 residues. The germline CDR1 and CDR2 sequences are SGHTA and FQGTGA. Trimming took 5 bases from V and 0 from J, leaving 17 bases between them. The CDR3 DNA reads TGTGCCAGCAGCCCCGAGGACAGCCATCGTAGCAATCAGCCCCAGCATTTT. Translation: CASSPEDSHRSNQPQHF. Variable domain in full (rest from reference TRBV7-3 and TRBJ1-5): GAGVSQTPSNKVTEKGKYVELRCDPISGHTALYWYRQSLGQGPEFLIYFQGTGAADDSGLPNDRFFAVRPEGSVSTLKIQRTERGDSAVYLCASSPEDSHRSNQPQHFGDGTRLSIL.

The V and J genes are TRBV5-1 and TRBJ2-3; D call uncertain. This CDR3 has 16 residues. Trimming removed 0 bases at V and 3 bases at J, with 14 bases between. The germline V gene encodes CDR1 SGHRS and CDR2 YFSETQ. The CDR3 here is CASSLGGLRPTDTQYF. CDR3 sequence (DNA): TGCGCCAGCAGCTTGGGCGGCCTGCGCCCTACAGATACGCAGTATTTT. Drawing the rest from reference TRBV5-1 and TRBJ2-3, the complete variable domain is KAGVTQTPRYLIKTRGQQVTLSCSPISGHRSVSWYQQTPGQGLQFLFEYFSETQRNKGNFPGRFSGRQFSNSRSEMNVSTLELGDSALYLCASSLGGLRPTDTQYFGPGTRLTVL.

The chain recombines TRBV6-1 with TRBJ1-1; D ambiguous. CDR1 and CDR2 from the germline V gene are MNHNS and SASEGT. The CDR3 consists of 12 residues. V was cut by 3 bases and J by 5 bases, with 7 bases left in between. CDR3 sequence (DNA): TGTGCCAGCAGTGATGCGATAACTGAAGCTTTCTTT. This codes for CASSDAITEAFF.

The gene calls are TRBV9 and TRBJ2-5; 10 bases match TRBD2. The germline V gene has CDR1 SGDLS and CDR2 YYNGEE. Trimming removed 0 bases from V and 2 bases from J; junction bases left unmatched: 4. The CDR3 covers 16 residues. The CDR3 DNA is TGTGCCAGCAGCGTAGGCGGTAGCGGGGGGCAAGAGACCCAGTACTTC. The encoded protein is CASSVGGSGGQETQYF.

The chain joins TRBV25-1 to TRBJ2-3; tentatively, D is TRBD1 (6 bases). V lost 6 bases and J lost 5, with 15 bases in between. CDR1 and CDR2 from the germline V gene are MGHDK and SYGVNS. This CDR3 is 14 amino acids long. CDR3 sequence reads: CASSLQGIQDTQYF. CDR3 nucleotide sequence: TGTGCCAGCAGCCTACAGGGAATTCAAGATACGCAGTATTTT.

Only a few counts were recorded for this clone. The CDR3, as DNA: TGTGCCAGCAGCCAAGACCCGCTTGGACTCAACTACGAGCAGTACTTC. Residues: CASSQDPLGLNYEQYF. This chain connects TRBV4-2 to TRBJ2-7, with TRBD2 as a possible D gene (5 bases). The V gene's germline CDR1 is LGHNA and CDR2 YNFKEQ. There are 16 residues in the CDR3. With 0 bases removed from V and 3 bases from J, the gap between germline ends came to 15 bases.

The rearrangement links TRBV9 to TRBJ1-2; 8 nucleotides align to TRBD1. Germline-derived CDR1 and CDR2 are SGDLS and YYNGEE. The CDR3 sequence is 18 residues long. Trimming at V came to 4 bases and at J to 2 bases, leaving 16 bases not matched to a gene. CDR3 amino acids: CASSKGQDPYSNNYGYTF. The CDR3 DNA is TGTGCCAGCAGCAAGGGACAGGACCCGTACTCTAACAACTATGGCTACACCTTC.

The chain is built from TRBV7-2 and TRBJ2-5; TRBD1 matches at 9 bases. The CDR3 totals 13 residues. Trimming removed 4 bases from V and 3 bases from J; junction bases left unmatched: 0. Germline-derived CDR1 and CDR2 are SGHTA and FQGNSA. As DNA, the CDR3 is TGTGCCAGCAGCTGGGACAGGGAAGAGACCCAGTACTTC. It encodes CASSWDREETQYF.

This clone was counted a few times. The chain couples TRBV6-6 to TRBJ2-3, with 12 bases identical to TRBD2. CDR3 length equals 15 residues. The V and J ends lost 5 bases and 6 bases, in that order; junction bases with no gene match: 6. Germline CDR1 MNHNY, CDR2 SVGAGI (reference sequence). The CDR3 loop is CASSPSGGARDTQYF. In DNA, the CDR3 is TGTGCCAGCAGTCCTAGCGGGGGGGCAAGGGATACGCAGTATTTT.

The rearrangement links TRBV18 to TRBJ2-5; TRBD2 matches 7 bases. V shed 0 bases, J shed 6 bases, and the junction held 13 bases outside the gene matches. The CDR3 has 17 residues. Germline V gene data show CDR1 as KGHSH and CDR2 as LQKENI. The CDR3 coding sequence is TGTGCCAGCTCACCACCCTCGACTAGCCCGGGGGGAAAGACCCAGTACTTC. Residues: CASSPPSTSPGGKTQYF.

The chain is built from TRBV13 and TRBJ2-3, with D possibly matching TRBD2 (7 bases). The germline V and J ends were trimmed by 6 bases and 1 base, with 23 bases remaining between them. CDR1 is PRHDT, CDR2 FYEKMQ, per germline (reference sequence). The CDR3 covers 18 residues. The CDR3 loop reads CASSLPLRGRLGTDTQYF. The CDR3, as DNA: TGTGCCAGCAGTCTTCCACTGCGGGGGCGACTGGGCACAGATACGCAGTATTTT.

This sequence joins TRBV7-2 and TRBJ1-6; D is undetermined. In germline, CDR1 is SGHTA, CDR2 FQGNSA. The CDR3 contains 15 residues. V was pared by 0 bases and J by 8 bases, with 11 bases between. CDR3 DNA: TGTGCCAGCAGCTTAGCGCTCAGGTTTGATTCACCCCTCCACTTT. It specifies CASSLALRFDSPLHF.

V and J are TRBV6-6 and TRBJ2-7, with 7 bases identical to TRBD1. Germline V CDR1 and CDR2: MNHNY, SVGAGI (reference sequence). This CDR3 comprises 16 residues. The ends lost 2 bases at V and 0 bases at J; junction bases unmatched: 7. The CDR3 coding sequence is TGTGCCAGCAGTTACACCGGGACAGAGAGCTCCTACGAGCAGTACTTC. Protein: CASSYTGTESSYEQYF.

V and J are TRBV2 and TRBJ2-1; tentatively, D is TRBD2 (6 bases). Germline lookup yields CDR1 SNHLY and CDR2 FYNNEI. The CDR3 loop spans 12 amino acids. Trimming removed 2 bases from V and 7 bases from J, with 6 bases in between. The CDR3 here is CASSERENEQFF. As DNA, the CDR3 is TGTGCCAGCAGTGAACGGGAGAATGAGCAGTTCTTC. The entire variable domain, with the rest obtained from reference TRBV2 and TRBJ2-1, is as follows: EPEVTQTPSHQVTQMGQEVILRCVPISNHLYFYWYRQILGQKVEFLVSFYNNEISEKSEIFDDQFSVERPDGSNFTLKIRSTKLEDSAMYFCASSERENEQFFGPGTRLTVL.

This clone was detected once. The J gene is TRBJ2-6, the V gene TRBV5-4; 7 nucleotides align to TRBD1. With 5 bases clipped from V and 12 bases from J, the junction kept 8 bases outside the gene matches. The CDR3 is made up of 13 amino acids. Germline lookup yields CDR1 SGHNT and CDR2 YYREEE (reference sequence). In DNA form, the CDR3 reads TGTGCCAGCAGTTTGACAGGGTTAGTCGTCCTGACTTTC. This gives the protein CASSLTGLVVLTF.

The V gene is TRBV27, the J gene TRBJ2-7; 11 bases align to TRBD2. Trimming removed 0 bases from V and 1 base from J; junction bases left unmatched: 2. This CDR3 spans 16 amino acids. Germline V gives CDR1 MNHEY, CDR2 SMNVEV (reference sequence). CDR3 amino acids: CASSLSLAGGSYEQYF. Written as DNA, the CDR3 is TGTGCCAGCAGTTTATCTCTAGCGGGGGGATCCTACGAGCAGTACTTC.

This chain uses TRBV6-5 with TRBJ1-2; 11 bases fit TRBD1. J gave up 7 bases and V 0 bases, and 4 bases lay outside the gene matches. This CDR3 has 15 amino acids. Germline values: CDR1 MNHEY, CDR2 SVGAGI. The chain's CDR3 is CASSYSGQGGLGYTF. CDR3 DNA sequence: TGTGCCAGCAGTTACTCGGGACAGGGGGGGCTTGGCTACACCTTC.